These 15 T cell receptor beta chains were all obtained from the same sample, sequenced in a study of Graves' ophthalmopathy and Graves' hyperthyroidism. Amplified TCR beta CDR3 regions were obtained using RNA transcripts as template. An initial RT-PCR round employing HTBI primers preceded a second-round multiplex PCR. TCRdb processed the multiplex PCR reads anew with MiXCR; each CDR3 protein has one entry. The table lists 1 million to 1.3 million distinct CDR3 sequences, about two fifths of them singletons, with over 8.5% in the top ten. The sample was peripheral blood or thyroid tissue (not recorded which). Receptors were obtained from an adult man with Graves' hyperthyroidism.

The rearrangement joins TRBV2 to TRBJ1-5; 7 bases are a match to TRBD1. V lost 7 bases, J lost 14 bases, and 11 bases stayed unmatched. CDR1 is SNHLY, CDR2 FYNNEI, per germline. CDR3 length equals 12 residues. CDR3 bases: TGTGCCAGCACCGTCGACAGGGACTACGAGCATTTT. As protein: CASTVDRDYEHF. The full variable domain, with the rest looked up from reference TRBV2 and TRBJ1-5, is EPEVTQTPSHQVTQMGQEVILRCVPISNHLYFYWYRQILGQKVEFLVSFYNNEISEKSEIFDDQFSVERPDGSNFTLKIRSTKLEDSAMYFCASTVDRDYEHFGDGTRLSIL.

The J gene is TRBJ2-7, the V gene TRBV4-3; D is uncertain. Germline V gene lookup returns CDR1 LGHNA and CDR2 YSLEER. The CDR3 runs to 14 residues. Trimming pared 0 bases from V and 2 bases from J, leaving 8 bases between. CDR3 nucleotides: TGCGCCAGCAGCCAAGATTTGACGGCCTACGAGCAGTACTTC. Translated: CASSQDLTAYEQYF.

In this sample, this clonotype turned up many times. V usage is TRBV12-3 or TRBV12-4 and J usage is TRBJ2-7, with D hard to call. The CDR3 covers 12 residues. Trimming removed 6 bases from V and 1 base from J, with 7 bases in between. CDR3 protein: CASSLLSYEQYF. For the CDR3, the DNA is TGTGCCAGCAGCCTGTTATCCTACGAGCAGTACTTC.

The chain has TRBV10-3 and TRBJ2-1; 9 nucleotides agree with TRBD2. CDR1 and CDR2 (germline): ENHRY, SYGVKD. The trim removed 5 bases at V and 6 bases at J, leaving 2 bases unmatched. This CDR3 has 13 amino acids. Here the CDR3 DNA reads TGTGCCATCAGTAGAGCGGGGGGCAATGAGCAGTTCTTC. Protein product: CAISRAGGNEQFF.

Comments on this clonotype: A clone one base away is much larger, so this may be a read error. The chain has TRBV9 and TRBJ2-7, with 12 nucleotides matching TRBD1. From germline, CDR1 is SGDLS and CDR2 YYNGEE. The CDR3 is made up of 13 amino acids. Trimming removed 3 bases from V and 5 bases from J; junction bases left unmatched: 0. This CDR3 is CASSGDRGHEQYF. The CDR3 coding sequence is TGTGCCAGCAGCGGGGACAGGGGGCACGAGCAGTACTTC.

Only a few counts were recorded for this clonotype. V and J are TRBV6-6 and TRBJ1-5; TRBD1 aligns across 9 bases. J gave up 4 bases and V 11 bases, and 9 bases lay outside the gene matches. In germline, CDR1 is MNHNY, CDR2 SVGAGI (reference sequence). The CDR3 spans 14 residues. CDR3 DNA: TGTGCCGCCCACCGGGACAGGGAAAATCAGCCCCAGCATTTT. Its protein is CAAHRDRENQPQHF.

At least ten counts were recorded for this clonotype. The chain combines TRBV27 with TRBJ1-6; no clear D. CDR1 and CDR2 from the germline V gene are MNHEY and SMNVEV (reference sequence). The CDR3 has 15 amino acids. Trimming cost V 3 bases and J 13 bases, with 19 bases left between them. This CDR3 reads CASSFGGSRFKPLHF. CDR3 nucleotides: TGTGCCAGCAGTTTTGGCGGATCGAGATTTAAGCCCCTCCACTTT.

This chain links TRBV20-1 with TRBJ1-3, with D perhaps matching TRBD1 (6 bases). Germline V gene lookup returns CDR1 DFQATT and CDR2 SNEGSKA (reference sequence). V dropped 5 bases and J dropped 1 base, with 15 bases sitting between them. The CDR3 is 15 residues long. The CDR3 here is CSARRGGTSGNTIYF. CDR3 nucleotide sequence: TGCAGTGCTCGGAGGGGAGGGACATCTGGAAACACCATATATTTT.

The V and J genes are TRBV2 and TRBJ1-5; D not resolved. Germline loops: CDR1 SNHLY, CDR2 FYNNEI. The CDR3 extends over 15 amino acids. The germline V and J ends were trimmed by 8 bases and 2 bases, with 16 bases remaining between them. The CDR3 sequence is CASRGGVGGNQPQHF. The CDR3 DNA follows: TGTGCCAGCCGTGGTGGGGTCGGGGGCAATCAGCCCCAGCATTTT.

This clonotype was observed a handful of times. The chain employs TRBV7-8 and TRBJ2-2; unclear D gene. Germline CDR1 SGHVS, CDR2 FQNEAQ. This CDR3 is built from 11 residues. The CDR3: CVIRSTGELFF. The CDR3 nucleotides are TGTGTCATACGAAGCACCGGGGAGCTGTTTTTT.

There are a few counts of this clonotype. The chain joins TRBV28 to TRBJ1-6; D ambiguous. The CDR3 consists of 18 residues. Germline loops: CDR1 MDHEN, CDR2 SYDVKM. Between the trimmed V and J ends, which lost 4 bases and 0 bases, there was a span of 16 bases. The CDR3 coding sequence is TGTGCCAGCAGTTCCGTGGTTAGGGCTAGCTCCTATAATTCACCCCTCCACTTT. Encoded protein: CASSSVVRASSYNSPLHF.

There are a few counts of this clonotype. This chain connects TRBV12-3 or TRBV12-4 to TRBJ2-2, with D perhaps matching TRBD1 (6 bases). This CDR3 is 15 amino acids long. With 3 bases removed from V and 6 bases from J, the gap between germline ends came to 14 bases. The CDR3 region is CASSFSGTLPGELFF. In nucleotides, the CDR3 is TGTGCCAGCAGTTTCTCAGGGACATTACCCGGGGAGCTGTTTTTT.

The rearrangement uses TRBV5-4 and TRBJ1-2, with 9 bases fitting TRBD1. The CDR3 is made up of 14 amino acids. The germline gives CDR1 SGHNT, CDR2 YYREEE (reference sequence). J gave up 4 bases and V 5 bases, and 6 bases lay outside the gene matches. The CDR3 coding sequence is TGTGCCAGCAGAACCCCGGGACAGGGCTATGGCTACACCTTC. It yields the protein CASRTPGQGYGYTF.

The chain has TRBV18 and TRBJ1-6; TRBD1 is a possible D gene (5 bases). Germline V gene sequence: CDR1 KGHSH, CDR2 LQKENI. The V and J ends lost 2 bases and 10 bases respectively, with 15 bases between them. This CDR3 has 15 amino acids. CDR3 sequence reads: CASSPSSGKLSPLHF. The CDR3 coding sequence is TGTGCCAGCTCACCATCATCAGGGAAGTTATCACCCCTCCACTTT.

The sample holds a few counts of this clonotype. The CDR3 sequence: CASSLIGTLYYEQYF. The CDR3 nucleotides are TGTGCCAGCAGCTTAATCGGGACACTGTACTACGAGCAGTACTTC. V gene TRBV7-2 combines with J gene TRBJ2-7, with D possibly being TRBD1 (6 bases). V was trimmed by 2 bases and J by 3 bases, leaving 14 bases between them. Germline lookup yields CDR1 SGHTA and CDR2 FQGNSA. CDR3 length: 15 residues.